A selection of T cell receptor beta chains follows, all from one sample in a study of blood T cell repertoires in COVID-19. Produced via immunoSEQ multiplex PCR; TCRdb's table is partial and in-frame only. The data show over 350,000 clones, 90% to 95% seen once. Sequencing input: PBMCs or T cells enriched from blood (not recorded which). The receptors stem from a middle-aged woman who had been exposed to COVID-19. Each CDR3 is given with its conserved first and last residue. D genes are given only for firm matches. Expanded clones get a size class; other rows say once, few or many, or leave the size out.

d_gene: TRBD1
v_gene: TRBV5-1
abundance: NA
j_gene: TRBJ1-4
CDR3aa: CASSVGTGTDNEKLFF
CDR3nt: TGCGCCAGCAGCGTTGGGACCGGGACAGATAATGAAAAACTGTTTTTT

d_gene: TRBD1
v_gene: TRBV5-1
abundance: once
j_gene: TRBJ1-1
CDR3aa: CASSDRTGGTEAFF
CDR3nt: TGCGCCAGCAGCGACCGGACAGGGGGCACTGAAGCTTTCTTT

d_gene: TRBD1
v_gene: TRBV11-2
abundance: few
j_gene: TRBJ1-1
CDR3aa: CASSWTGGVGNTEAFF
CDR3nt: TGTGCCAGCAGCTGGACAGGGGGGGTGGGAAACACTGAAGCTTTCTTT

d_gene: NA
v_gene: TRBV7-9
abundance: NA
j_gene: TRBJ2-3
CDR3aa: CASSLAGGRTQYF
CDR3nt: TGTGCCAGCAGCTTAGCAGGAGGCCGCACGCAGTATTTT

d_gene: TRBD1
v_gene: TRBV5-4
abundance: NA
j_gene: TRBJ2-1
CDR3aa: CASSRGQGNLRWGNEQFF
CDR3nt: TGTGCCAGCAGCCGAGGACAGGGGAACCTTCGCTGGGGCAATGAGCAGTTCTTC

d_gene: TRBD1
v_gene: TRBV6-2/TRBV6-3
abundance: NA
j_gene: TRBJ1-3
CDR3aa: CASSPGQELGNTIYF
CDR3nt: TGTGCCAGCAGTCCGGGACAGGAACTTGGAAACACCATATATTTT

d_gene: TRBD2
v_gene: TRBV7-3
abundance: NA
j_gene: TRBJ2-1
CDR3aa: CASSLDLAGAKFF
CDR3nt: TGTGCCAGCAGCTTAGACTTAGCGGGAGCAAAGTTCTTC

d_gene: TRBD2
v_gene: TRBV6-1
abundance: NA
j_gene: TRBJ2-1
CDR3aa: CASSEVQAGAINEQFF
CDR3nt: TGTGCCAGCAGTGAAGTTCAAGCGGGGGCAATAAATGAGCAGTTCTTC

d_gene: TRBD1
v_gene: TRBV5-1
abundance: NA
j_gene: TRBJ1-2
CDR3aa: CASSPMDRGYNYGYTF
CDR3nt: TGCGCCAGCAGCCCCATGGACAGGGGGTATAACTATGGCTACACCTTC

d_gene: NA
v_gene: TRBV7-2
abundance: NA
j_gene: TRBJ2-7
CDR3aa: CASRWTPSSYEQYF
CDR3nt: TGTGCCAGCAGGTGGACTCCCTCCTCCTACGAGCAGTACTTC

d_gene: NA
v_gene: TRBV5-4
abundance: NA
j_gene: TRBJ1-2
CDR3aa: CASSPTGTGGYTF
CDR3nt: TGTGCCAGCAGCCCAACAGGGACGGGAGGCTACACCTTC

d_gene: NA
v_gene: TRBV7-3
abundance: NA
j_gene: TRBJ1-6
CDR3aa: CASSLPGMNSPLHF
CDR3nt: TGTGCCAGCAGCTTACCAGGGATGAATTCACCCCTCCACTTT

d_gene: TRBD2
v_gene: TRBV9
abundance: NA
j_gene: TRBJ2-1
CDR3aa: CASSGGTSGSHNEQFF
CDR3nt: TGTGCCAGCAGCGGGGGGACTAGCGGGAGTCACAATGAGCAGTTCTTC

d_gene: TRBD1
v_gene: TRBV5-8
abundance: NA
j_gene: TRBJ1-5
CDR3aa: CASSLGQGRFLSNQPQHF
CDR3nt: TGTGCCAGCAGCTTAGGACAGGGACGATTCCTTAGCAATCAGCCCCAGCATTTT

d_gene: NA
v_gene: TRBV5-1
abundance: NA
j_gene: TRBJ1-2
CDR3aa: CASSLEGQPLYGYTF
CDR3nt: TGCGCCAGCAGCTTGGAAGGACAGCCTCTCTATGGCTACACCTTC

d_gene: TRBD1
v_gene: TRBV5-1
abundance: NA
j_gene: TRBJ1-3
CDR3aa: CASSLAGQGAGNTIYF
CDR3nt: TGCGCCAGCAGCTTGGCCGGACAGGGGGCGGGAAACACCATATATTTT

d_gene: NA
v_gene: TRBV24-1
abundance: NA
j_gene: TRBJ2-3
CDR3aa: CATSDGPRGTQYF
CDR3nt: TGTGCCACCAGTGATGGTCCCCGGGGTACGCAGTATTTT

d_gene: NA
v_gene: TRBV6-2/TRBV6-3
abundance: NA
j_gene: TRBJ1-2
CDR3aa: CASSYRTAYGYTF
CDR3nt: TGTGCCAGCAGTTATCGGACAGCCTATGGCTACACCTTC

d_gene: NA
v_gene: TRBV29-1
abundance: many
j_gene: TRBJ1-2
CDR3aa: CSVRQAKGGYTF
CDR3nt: TGCAGCGTGCGACAGGCCAAGGGGGGCTACACCTTC

d_gene: NA
v_gene: TRBV5-1
abundance: NA
j_gene: TRBJ1-3
CDR3aa: CASSPGGTAGNTIYF
CDR3nt: TGCGCCAGCAGCCCTGGCGGGACGGCTGGAAACACCATATATTTT

d_gene: TRBD1
v_gene: TRBV11-3
abundance: few
j_gene: TRBJ1-1
CDR3aa: CASSLVQGVTEAFF
CDR3nt: TGTGCCAGCAGCTTAGTACAGGGGGTGACTGAAGCTTTCTTT

d_gene: TRBD2
v_gene: TRBV5-4
abundance: once
j_gene: TRBJ2-1
CDR3aa: CASSLRLAGEGYYHEQFF
CDR3nt: TGTGCCAGCAGCTTGAGACTAGCGGGAGAGGGTTATTACCATGAGCAGTTCTTC

d_gene: NA
v_gene: TRBV27
abundance: NA
j_gene: TRBJ1-4
CDR3aa: CTIPGRRATNEKLFF
CDR3nt: TGTACCATACCCGGCAGGAGGGCAACTAATGAAAAACTGTTTTTT

d_gene: TRBD1
v_gene: TRBV4-3
abundance: NA
j_gene: TRBJ1-2
CDR3aa: CASSQDRGTYGYTF
CDR3nt: TGCGCCAGCAGCCAAGACAGGGGGACCTATGGCTACACCTTC

d_gene: NA
v_gene: TRBV10-3
abundance: NA
j_gene: TRBJ1-1
CDR3aa: CAIRGFGVLNTEAFF
CDR3nt: TGTGCCATCAGGGGGTTCGGGGTACTGAACACTGAAGCTTTCTTT

d_gene: NA
v_gene: TRBV7-9
abundance: NA
j_gene: TRBJ1-5
CDR3aa: CASRARTGMAYSNQPQHF
CDR3nt: TGTGCCAGCAGGGCAAGGACGGGGATGGCGTATAGCAATCAGCCCCAGCATTTT

d_gene: NA
v_gene: TRBV7-9
abundance: NA
j_gene: TRBJ2-3
CDR3aa: CASSLASPSTDTQYF
CDR3nt: TGTGCCAGCAGCCTAGCTAGCCCCAGCACAGATACGCAGTATTTT

d_gene: TRBD2
v_gene: TRBV7-2
abundance: NA
j_gene: TRBJ2-1
CDR3aa: CASSLAPPSGRFLNEQFF
CDR3nt: TGTGCCAGCAGCTTAGCCCCTCCTAGCGGGAGATTTTTGAATGAGCAGTTCTTC

d_gene: NA
v_gene: TRBV24-1
abundance: NA
j_gene: TRBJ2-2
CDR3aa: CATGQPSGELFF
CDR3nt: TGTGCCACCGGACAGCCCAGCGGGGAGCTGTTTTTT

d_gene: NA
v_gene: TRBV10-3
abundance: NA
j_gene: TRBJ2-1
CDR3aa: CAISGQGFDEQFF
CDR3nt: TGTGCCATCAGTGGGCAGGGTTTCGATGAGCAGTTCTTC

d_gene: NA
v_gene: TRBV19
abundance: NA
j_gene: TRBJ1-2
CDR3aa: CASNPTEHYGYTF
CDR3nt: TGTGCCAGTAACCCGACAGAGCACTATGGCTACACCTTC

d_gene: TRBD1
v_gene: TRBV19
abundance: NA
j_gene: TRBJ1-1
CDR3aa: CASSPGQGRGTEAFF
CDR3nt: TGTGCCAGTAGTCCTGGACAGGGAAGAGGCACTGAAGCTTTCTTT

d_gene: NA
v_gene: TRBV6-6
abundance: NA
j_gene: TRBJ2-7
CDR3aa: CASSYSGGTAAEQYF
CDR3nt: TGTGCCAGCAGTTACAGCGGCGGGACGGCGGCCGAGCAGTACTTC

d_gene: NA
v_gene: TRBV7-9
abundance: NA
j_gene: TRBJ1-2
CDR3aa: CASVPQQGNYGYTF
CDR3nt: TGTGCCAGCGTACCACAACAGGGAAACTATGGCTACACCTTC

d_gene: TRBD1
v_gene: TRBV12-3/TRBV12-4
abundance: NA
j_gene: TRBJ1-1
CDR3aa: CATRRQGTEAFF
CDR3nt: TGTGCCACCCGTCGACAGGGGACTGAAGCTTTCTTT

d_gene: NA
v_gene: TRBV9
abundance: NA
j_gene: TRBJ2-2
CDR3aa: CASSESRTGELFF
CDR3nt: TGTGCCAGCAGCGAGTCCAGGACCGGGGAGCTGTTTTTT

d_gene: TRBD1
v_gene: TRBV3-1/TRBV3-2
abundance: NA
j_gene: TRBJ2-1
CDR3aa: CASSSGTGWDEQFF
CDR3nt: TGTGCCAGCAGTTCCGGGACAGGGTGGGATGAGCAGTTCTTC

d_gene: NA
v_gene: TRBV7-9
abundance: NA
j_gene: TRBJ2-3
CDR3aa: CASSSRSPDTQYF
CDR3nt: TGTGCCAGCAGCTCCCGGAGCCCAGATACGCAGTATTTT

d_gene: NA
v_gene: TRBV2
abundance: once
j_gene: TRBJ1-2
CDR3aa: CASLTEQGYGYTF
CDR3nt: TGTGCCAGCCTAACCGAGCAGGGGTATGGCTACACCTTC

d_gene: TRBD1
v_gene: TRBV5-4
abundance: once
j_gene: TRBJ1-4
CDR3aa: CASSRTGGGATNEKLFF
CDR3nt: TGTGCCAGCAGCCGGACAGGAGGGGGCGCAACTAATGAAAAACTGTTTTTT

d_gene: NA
v_gene: TRBV4-3
abundance: NA
j_gene: TRBJ2-4
CDR3aa: CASSHRKALVPGQLAKNIQYF
CDR3nt: TGCGCCAGCAGCCACCGAAAGGCACTTGTGCCGGGACAACTAGCCAAAAACATTCAGTACTTC